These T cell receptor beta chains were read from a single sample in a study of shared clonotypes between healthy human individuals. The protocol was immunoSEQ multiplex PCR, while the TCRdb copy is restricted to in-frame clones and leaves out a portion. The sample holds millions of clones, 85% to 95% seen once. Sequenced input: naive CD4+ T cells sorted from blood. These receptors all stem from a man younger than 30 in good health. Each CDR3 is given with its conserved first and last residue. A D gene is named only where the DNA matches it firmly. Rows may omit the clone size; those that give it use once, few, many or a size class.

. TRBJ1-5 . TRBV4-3 CASSQTYHGGSPDQPQHF TGCGCCAGCAGCCAAACCTACCACGGGGGGAGCCCTGATCAGCCCCAGCATTTT
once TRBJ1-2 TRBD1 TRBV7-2 CASSATGGPSNYGYTF TGTGCCAGCAGCGCTACAGGGGGCCCGTCTAACTATGGCTACACCTTC
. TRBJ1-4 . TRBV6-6 CASTAPATNEKLFF TGTGCCAGCACCGCGCCAGCAACTAATGAAAAACTGTTTTTT
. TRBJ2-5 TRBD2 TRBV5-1 CASSPSGGTQETQYF TGCGCCAGCAGCCCTAGCGGGGGAACCCAAGAGACCCAGTACTTC
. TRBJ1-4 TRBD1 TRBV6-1 CASSGGQANEKLFF TGTGCCAGCAGTGGGGGACAGGCTAATGAAAAACTGTTTTTT
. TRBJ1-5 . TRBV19 CASTMDRDQPQHF TGTGCCAGTACTATGGACCGAGATCAGCCCCAGCATTTT
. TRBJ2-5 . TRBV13 CASSLLGGSQETQYF TGTGCCAGCAGCTTATTAGGGGGGAGTCAAGAGACCCAGTACTTC
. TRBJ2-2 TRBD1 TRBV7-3 CASSSDRGKNTGELFF TGTGCCAGCAGCTCCGACAGGGGAAAAAACACCGGGGAGCTGTTTTTT
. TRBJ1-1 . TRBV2 CASSVSGAQNTEAFF TGTGCCAGCAGTGTTTCGGGAGCCCAGAACACTGAAGCTTTCTTT
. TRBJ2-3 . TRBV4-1 CASSRSDTQYF TGCGCCAGCAGCCGGTCAGATACGCAGTATTTT
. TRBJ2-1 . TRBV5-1 CASSLVSNPYNEQFF TGCGCCAGCAGCTTGGTCTCCAACCCCTACAATGAGCAGTTCTTC
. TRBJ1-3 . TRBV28 CASSYQAGRVRSSGNTIYF TGTGCCAGCAGCTATCAAGCGGGCAGGGTCCGTAGCTCTGGAAACACCATATATTTT
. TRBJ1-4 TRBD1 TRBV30 CAWSFNRGHEKLFF TGTGCCTGGAGCTTTAACAGGGGGCATGAAAAACTGTTTTTT
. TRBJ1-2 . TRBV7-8 CASSLRRDPFFYGYTF TGTGCCAGCAGCTTAAGGAGGGATCCTTTTTTCTATGGCTACACCTTC
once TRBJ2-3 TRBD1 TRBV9 CASSVAGQGPDTQYF TGTGCCAGCAGCGTCGCGGGACAGGGCCCAGATACGCAGTATTTT
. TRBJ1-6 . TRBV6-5 CASSYDPGNNSPLHF TGTGCCAGCAGTTACGACCCGGGAAATAATTCACCCCTCCACTTT
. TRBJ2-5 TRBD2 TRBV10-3 CAISESTSGGQETQYF TGTGCCATCAGTGAAAGTACTAGCGGGGGGCAAGAGACCCAGTACTTC
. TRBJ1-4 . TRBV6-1 CASSESPVSSEKLFF TGTGCCAGCAGTGAATCACCCGTTTCGAGTGAAAAACTGTTTTTT
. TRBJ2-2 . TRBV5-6 CASSLGGANTGELFF TGTGCCAGCAGCTTAGGCGGGGCAAATACCGGGGAGCTGTTTTTT
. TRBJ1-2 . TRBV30 CAWSLRPGPARDGYTF TGTGCCTGGAGTCTTAGACCGGGACCCGCCCGGGATGGCTACACCTTC
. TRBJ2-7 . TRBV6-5 CASSAQQGTAYEQYF TGTGCCAGCAGTGCTCAACAGGGTACAGCCTACGAGCAGTACTTC
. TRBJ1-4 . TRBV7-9 CASSLGQGSEKLFF TGTGCCAGCAGCTTAGGGCAGGGTAGCGAAAAACTGTTTTTT
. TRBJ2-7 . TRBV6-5 CASWRTRDEQYF TGTGCCAGCTGGAGAACAAGAGACGAGCAGTACTTC
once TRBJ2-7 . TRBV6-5 CASSYGPEGPYEQYF TGTGCCAGCAGTTACGGGCCTGAGGGCCCCTACGAGCAGTACTTC
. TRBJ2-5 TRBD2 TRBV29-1 CSPDPTSGGKGETQYF TGCAGCCCCGACCCTACTAGCGGGGGGAAAGGAGAGACCCAGTACTTC
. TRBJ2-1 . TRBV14 CASSQKGGGSEQFF TGTGCCAGCAGCCAGAAAGGGGGGGGATCGGAGCAGTTCTTC
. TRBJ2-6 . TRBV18 CASSDVVSGANVLTF TGTGCCAGCTCCGACGTGGTCTCTGGGGCCAACGTCCTGACTTTC
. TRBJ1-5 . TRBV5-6 CASSLNFWSGMGPNQPQHF TGTGCCAGCAGCTTGAATTTTTGGTCTGGGATGGGGCCCAATCAGCCCCAGCATTTT
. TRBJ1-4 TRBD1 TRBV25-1 CASSDPGQPNEKLFF TGTGCCAGCAGTGACCCGGGACAGCCTAATGAAAAACTGTTTTTT
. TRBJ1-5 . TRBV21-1 CASSTRQPQHF TGTGCCAGCAGCACAAGGCAGCCCCAGCATTTT
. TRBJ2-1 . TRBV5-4 CASSLADMTMSGQFF TGTGCCAGCAGCTTGGCTGACATGACAATGAGCGGGCAGTTCTTC
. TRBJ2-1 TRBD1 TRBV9 CASSLGGGPSSYNEQFF TGTGCCAGCAGCCTAGGGGGCGGCCCGAGCTCCTACAATGAGCAGTTCTTC
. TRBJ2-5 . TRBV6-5 CASSWVRGGETQYF TGTGCCAGCAGTTGGGTCAGGGGAGGAGAGACCCAGTACTTC
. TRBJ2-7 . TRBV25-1 CASSSTTNGEQYF TGTGCCAGCAGTTCGACTACGAATGGAGAGCAGTACTTC
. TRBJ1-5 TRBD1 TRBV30 CAWRETGKDSNQPQHF TGTGCCTGGAGAGAGACAGGGAAGGATAGCAATCAGCCCCAGCATTTT
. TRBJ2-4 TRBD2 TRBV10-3 CAISEGLAAGENIQYF TGTGCCATCAGTGAGGGACTAGCGGCGGGGGAAAACATTCAGTACTTC
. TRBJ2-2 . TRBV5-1 CASSLGGTGGELFF TGCGCCAGCAGCTTGGGTGGAACCGGCGGGGAGCTGTTTTTT
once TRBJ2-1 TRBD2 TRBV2 CASSEMGLAVRNEQFF TGTGCCAGCAGTGAAATGGGCCTAGCGGTTAGGAATGAGCAGTTCTTC
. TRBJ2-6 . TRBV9 CASSVGAHSGANVLTF TGTGCCAGCAGCGTGGGGGCACACTCTGGGGCCAACGTCCTGACTTTC
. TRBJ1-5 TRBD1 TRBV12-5 CASGGDRPNQPQHF TGTGCTAGTGGTGGGGACAGACCCAATCAGCCCCAGCATTTT
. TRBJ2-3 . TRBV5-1 CASSLDLSGYSTDTQYF TGCGCCAGCAGCTTGGATCTTAGCGGTTATAGCACAGATACGCAGTATTTT
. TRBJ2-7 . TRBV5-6 CASSKSPSYEQYF TGTGCCAGCAGCAAAAGCCCGTCCTACGAGCAGTACTTC
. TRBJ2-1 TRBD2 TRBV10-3 CAISTERGLEQFF TGTGCCATCAGCACTGAGCGGGGCCTTGAGCAGTTCTTC
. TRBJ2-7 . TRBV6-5 CASSWDSSRSYEQYF TGTGCCAGCAGTTGGGATAGCTCGCGCTCCTACGAGCAGTACTTC
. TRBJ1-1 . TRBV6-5 CASTLPGVTEAFF TGTGCCAGCACATTACCAGGGGTCACTGAAGCTTTCTTT
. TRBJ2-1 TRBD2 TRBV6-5 CASSRGTSTNEQFF TGTGCCAGCAGTAGGGGGACTAGCACAAATGAGCAGTTCTTC
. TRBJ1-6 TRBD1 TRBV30 CASGQGGVGSPLHF TGTGCCTCAGGACAGGGCGGCGTTGGATCACCCCTCCACTTT
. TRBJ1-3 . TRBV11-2 CASSLAAGESRNTIYF TGTGCCAGCAGCTTGGCGGCAGGCGAATCGAGGAACACCATATATTTT
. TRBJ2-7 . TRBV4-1 CASSREDRGSYEQYF TGCGCCAGCAGCCGAGAGGACAGAGGATCCTACGAGCAGTACTTC
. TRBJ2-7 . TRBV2 CASSEGPYEQYF TGTGCCAGCAGTGAAGGCCCCTACGAGCAGTACTTC
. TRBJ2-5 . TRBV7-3 CASSLNSGPRTQYF TGTGCCAGCAGCTTAAATTCTGGGCCGAGGACCCAGTACTTC
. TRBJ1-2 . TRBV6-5 CASSYAAIGYTF TGTGCCAGCAGTTACGCGGCAATCGGCTACACCTTC